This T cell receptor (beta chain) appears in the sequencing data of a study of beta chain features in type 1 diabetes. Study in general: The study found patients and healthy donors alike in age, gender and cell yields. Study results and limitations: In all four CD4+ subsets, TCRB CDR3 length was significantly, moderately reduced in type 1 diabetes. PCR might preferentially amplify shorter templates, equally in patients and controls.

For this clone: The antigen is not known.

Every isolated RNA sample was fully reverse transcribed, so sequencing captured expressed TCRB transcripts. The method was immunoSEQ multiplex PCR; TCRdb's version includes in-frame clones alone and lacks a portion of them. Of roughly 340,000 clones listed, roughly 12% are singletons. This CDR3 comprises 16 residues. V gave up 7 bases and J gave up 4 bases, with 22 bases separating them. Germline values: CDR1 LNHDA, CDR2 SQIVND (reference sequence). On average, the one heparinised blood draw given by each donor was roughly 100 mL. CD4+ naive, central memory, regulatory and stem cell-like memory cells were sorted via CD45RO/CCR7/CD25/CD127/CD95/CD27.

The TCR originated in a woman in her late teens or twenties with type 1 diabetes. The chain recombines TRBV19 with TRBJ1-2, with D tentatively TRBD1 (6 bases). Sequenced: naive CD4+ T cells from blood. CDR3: CASNEANWGQGYGYTF. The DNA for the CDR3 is TGTGCCAGTAACGAAGCCAACTGGGGGCAAGGCTATGGCTACACCTTC.